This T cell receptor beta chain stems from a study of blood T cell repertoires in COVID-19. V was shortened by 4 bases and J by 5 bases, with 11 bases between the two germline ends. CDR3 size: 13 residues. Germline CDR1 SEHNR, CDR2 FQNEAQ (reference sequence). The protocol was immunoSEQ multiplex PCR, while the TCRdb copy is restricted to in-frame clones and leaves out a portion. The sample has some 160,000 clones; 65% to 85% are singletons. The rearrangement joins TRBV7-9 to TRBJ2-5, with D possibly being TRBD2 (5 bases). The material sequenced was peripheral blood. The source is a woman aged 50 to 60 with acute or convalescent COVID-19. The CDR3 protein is CASSSTRAETQYF. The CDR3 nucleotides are TGTGCCAGCAGCTCCACTAGGGCGGAGACCCAGTACTTC.